A single sample gave rise to the 32 T cell receptor beta chains below, sequenced in a study of shared clonotypes between healthy human individuals. Produced via immunoSEQ multiplex PCR; TCRdb's table is partial and in-frame only. The sample lists roughly 490,000 clones, 79% occurring once. The specimen was PBMCs. Receptors originate from a woman in her thirties or forties in good health. Some clones in this sample may be carry-over from other donors' samples.

This clone was seen only once. The chain is built from TRBV27 and TRBJ1-1; D may be TRBD1 (6 bases). The CDR3 length is 13 residues. Trimming took off 5 bases at V and 7 bases at J, with 14 bases between the two ends. In germline, CDR1 is MNHEY, CDR2 SMNVEV (reference sequence). CDR3 coding DNA: TGTGCCAGCAGTCCCAGGCGGGGGCTTGAAGCTTTCTTT. This sequence encodes CASSPRRGLEAFF.

The rearrangement links TRBV5-1 to TRBJ2-7; D is possibly TRBD1 (6 bases). This CDR3 spans 15 amino acids. Germline-derived CDR1 and CDR2 are SGHRS and YFSETQ. Trimming removed 0 bases from V and 2 bases from J, with 12 bases in between. Here the CDR3 reads CASSLGRDTTYEQYF. The CDR3 region has the DNA TGCGCCAGCAGCTTGGGACGGGACACCACCTACGAGCAGTACTTC.

The chain employs TRBV27 and TRBJ2-7; a weak D match, TRBD2 (5 bases). V lost 2 bases and J 0 bases, leaving 8 bases between the germline ends. The CDR3 runs to 14 residues. Germline V lookup: CDR1 MNHEY, CDR2 SMNVEV (reference sequence). In nucleotides, the CDR3 is TGTGCCAGCAGTTTAATAGCGACCTCCTACGAGCAGTACTTC. Translating it yields CASSLIATSYEQYF.

J is TRBJ1-5 and V is TRBV28, with D uncertain. CDR1 MDHEN and CDR2 SYDVKM come from the germline V gene. V was trimmed by 6 bases and J by 4 bases, leaving 7 bases between them. The CDR3 extends over 12 amino acids. In DNA form, the CDR3 reads TGTGCCAGCAGCCAATTGAATCAGCCCCAGCATTTT. Amino acids: CASSQLNQPQHF.

The rearrangement uses TRBV11-1 and TRBJ1-1; TRBD1 aligns across 7 bases. Germline V lookup: CDR1 SGHAT, CDR2 FQDESV (reference sequence). The CDR3 is made up of 15 amino acids. Trimming took 5 bases from V and 5 from J; bases not matched to a gene: 11. This chain's CDR3 is CASSPDRVSTTEAFF. CDR3 coding DNA: TGTGCCAGCAGCCCAGACAGGGTTTCAACGACTGAAGCTTTCTTT.

The chain combines TRBV7-9 with TRBJ2-7, with TRBD1 matching 8 bases. From germline, CDR1 is SEHNR and CDR2 FQNEAQ (reference sequence). This CDR3 comprises 16 residues. The V and J ends lost 3 bases and 6 bases, in that order; junction bases with no gene match: 13. The CDR3 here is CASSFYSLDREGEQYF. The CDR3 bases are TGTGCCAGCAGCTTTTACTCACTGGACAGGGAAGGCGAGCAGTACTTC.

The chain is built from TRBV5-4 and TRBJ1-2, with D possibly matching TRBD1 (6 bases). The CDR3 contains 14 residues. The ends were cut back, 4 bases at V and 2 bases at J, with 12 bases in the middle. The germline CDR1 and CDR2 sequences are SGHNT and YYREEE (reference sequence). CDR3 residues: CASSIRTDNYGYTF. CDR3 DNA: TGTGCCAGCAGCATACGGACAGACAACTATGGCTACACCTTC. Full variable domain (remainder filled in from reference TRBV5-4 and TRBJ1-2): ETGVTQSPTHLIKTRGQQVTLRCSSQSGHNTVSWYQQALGQGPQFIFQYYREEENGRGNFPPRFSGLQFPNYSSELNVNALELDDSALYLCASSIRTDNYGYTFGSGTRLTVV.

This clone is a singleton in its sample. The chain has TRBV14 and TRBJ2-2, with 7 positions matching TRBD1. Losses at the gene ends were 5 bases for V and 7 bases for J; bases not matched to a gene: 13. The V gene's germline CDR1 is SGHDN and CDR2 FVKESK. This CDR3 spans 16 amino acids. CDR3 nucleotides: TGTGCCAGCAGCTCCACCGCCGGACAGGTGGGCGGGGAGCTGTTTTTT. Translating it yields CASSSTAGQVGGELFF.

The chain employs TRBV10-3 and TRBJ2-3; D unclear. The CDR3 is 12 amino acids. The V gene lost 3 bases and the J gene lost 4 bases, with 5 bases spanning the gap. The germline gives CDR1 ENHRY, CDR2 SYGVKD. This chain's CDR3 is CAISEVADTQYF. CDR3 coding DNA: TGTGCCATCAGTGAAGTAGCAGATACGCAGTATTTT.

CDR3 sequence: CAINSRTGPLIEQFF. The CDR3 coding sequence is TGTGCCATCAACTCCCGGACAGGGCCCCTAATTGAGCAGTTCTTC. The V and J genes are TRBV28 and TRBJ2-1, with 8 bases aligning to TRBD1. Looked up from germline, CDR1 is MDHEN and CDR2 is SYDVKM. CDR3 size: 15 residues. The V segment lost 10 bases and the J segment 9 bases; nucleotides outside the gene matches: 17.

V usage is TRBV6-6 and J usage is TRBJ2-3, with TRBD2 as a possible D gene (5 bases). Trimming left V 0 bases short and J 5 bases short, with 15 bases between. Germline V CDR1 and CDR2: MNHNY, SVGAGI (reference sequence). This CDR3 has 16 residues. The chain's CDR3 is CASSYSAAANGDTQYF. CDR3 DNA sequence: TGTGCCAGCAGTTACTCGGCAGCGGCCAACGGAGATACGCAGTATTTT.

In this sample, this clone turned up many times. The chain carries TRBV18 and TRBJ1-1, with 7 bases aligning to TRBD1. Germline trimming cut 3 bases from V and 2 bases from J; bases unmatched to any gene: 6. Per germline, CDR1 KGHSH and CDR2 LQKENI. This CDR3 has 15 residues. CDR3 sequence (DNA): TGTGCCAGCTCACCCGGGACAGAACTCAACACTGAAGCTTTCTTT. The encoded protein is CASSPGTELNTEAFF.

This clone was seen once. The V call is TRBV27, the J call TRBJ2-5, with 8 nucleotides matching TRBD1. Germline V gene sequence: CDR1 MNHEY, CDR2 SMNVEV (reference sequence). This CDR3 comprises 15 residues. V lost 5 bases to trimming and J lost 6 bases; unmatched junction nucleotides: 11. The CDR3 spells CASSPNRGEGQTQYF. The CDR3 DNA follows: TGTGCCAGCAGTCCCAACAGGGGGGAAGGACAGACCCAGTACTTC.

The chain couples TRBV6-1 to TRBJ2-7; 7 nucleotides match TRBD1. CDR1 and CDR2 from the germline V gene are MNHNS and SASEGT. This CDR3 contains 15 residues. The V segment lost 4 bases and the J segment 1 base; nucleotides outside the gene matches: 7. CDR3 nucleotides: TGTGCCAGCAGTGTCACCGGGACAGTGTCCTACGAGCAGTACTTC. Translated: CASSVTGTVSYEQYF.

The chain links TRBV5-4 to TRBJ1-1; possible D gene TRBD1, 6 bases. Germline V lookup: CDR1 SGHNT, CDR2 YYREEE (reference sequence). With 4 bases removed from V and 2 bases from J, the gap between germline ends came to 18 bases. CDR3 length: 16 amino acids. In nucleotides, the CDR3 is TGTGCCAGCAGCAAGGGGGGGGCTGCGAGCAACACTGAAGCTTTCTTT. Translated: CASSKGGAASNTEAFF.

The chain has TRBV27 and TRBJ1-1; tentative D call: TRBD1 (5 bases). V was shortened by 1 base and J by 4 bases, with 10 bases between the two germline ends. This CDR3 is built from 14 residues. The germline gives CDR1 MNHEY, CDR2 SMNVEV (reference sequence). CDR3 coding DNA: TGTGCCAGCAGTTTATTCAGGGATGGCACTGAAGCTTTCTTT. Residues: CASSLFRDGTEAFF.

J is TRBJ2-3 and V is TRBV5-1; 7 nucleotides line up with TRBD1. This CDR3 is built from 16 residues. Unmatched junction bases numbered 5, after V lost 0 bases and J lost 1 base. The germline V gene has CDR1 SGHRS and CDR2 YFSETQ. CDR3 bases: TGCGCCAGCAGCTTGGGAGGGGGCGAAGGCACAGATACGCAGTATTTT. Its protein is CASSLGGGEGTDTQYF.

The chain has TRBV2 and TRBJ2-2; no clear D. Trimming took 2 bases from V and 3 from J, leaving 7 bases between them. The CDR3 runs 14 residues. In germline, CDR1 is SNHLY, CDR2 FYNNEI. The CDR3 sequence is CASSEWADTGELFF. The CDR3 nucleotides are TGTGCCAGCAGTGAATGGGCAGACACCGGGGAGCTGTTTTTT.

In regard to this clone: At the DNA level, this CDR3 is encoded by other sequences in the same sample as well. Here the CDR3 reads CASSFQETQYF. In DNA, the CDR3 is TGTGCCAGCAGTTTCCAAGAGACCCAGTACTTC. The V gene is TRBV2, the J gene TRBJ2-5; D is uncertain. This CDR3 has 11 amino acids. The germline V gene has CDR1 SNHLY and CDR2 FYNNEI. The germline V and J ends were trimmed by 5 bases and 1 base, with 2 bases remaining between them.

The chain recombines TRBV19 with TRBJ2-5; 7 bases are a match to TRBD2. There are 14 residues in the CDR3. V shed 5 bases, J shed 4 bases, and the junction held 7 bases outside the gene matches. The germline gives CDR1 LNHDA, CDR2 SQIVND (reference sequence). The CDR3 bases are TGTGCCAGTAGTCCGGTGGCGGGAGTAGAGACCCAGTACTTC. Protein product: CASSPVAGVETQYF.

The rearrangement uses TRBV29-1 and TRBJ2-5; possibly TRBD1 for D (6 bases). The last part of the DNA fits TRBJ2-7 better; the J call may be wrong. CDR1 is SQVTM and CDR2 is ANQGSEA in the germline V gene. The CDR3 consists of 15 residues. This CDR3 reads CSVCVKGEIPYEQYF. The DNA of the CDR3 is TGCAGCGTTTGCGTAAAGGGGGAGATACCCTACGAGCAGTACTTC.

This clone was observed a single time. This sequence joins TRBV6-5 and TRBJ2-7, with 8 bases identical to TRBD2. The junction had 9 bases not matched to a gene; V was cut back by 6 bases and J by 2 bases. CDR1 and CDR2 (germline): MNHEY, SVGAGI. This CDR3 has 15 residues. CDR3 loop: CASSFSGGRAYEQYF. CDR3 nucleotides: TGTGCCAGCAGCTTTTCGGGAGGGAGGGCCTACGAGCAGTACTTC.

This rearrangement joins TRBV4-3 to TRBJ1-5; TRBD1 might be the D (6 bases). CDR3 size: 15 residues. Germline V lookup: CDR1 LGHNA, CDR2 YSLEER. V was trimmed by 4 bases and J by 4 bases, leaving 14 bases between them. DNA of the CDR3: TGCGCCAGCAGCCGCTCGGACAGTGGGAATCAGCCCCAGCATTTT. Translation gives CASSRSDSGNQPQHF.

This CDR3 reads CAISTNSIAYEQYF. CDR3 nucleotides: TGTGCCATCAGTACGAATTCCATAGCCTACGAGCAGTACTTC. V gene TRBV10-3 combines with J gene TRBJ2-7; D is undetermined. The CDR3 sequence is 14 residues long. V lost 5 bases and J 2 bases, leaving 13 bases between the germline ends. Germline V lookup: CDR1 ENHRY, CDR2 SYGVKD.

V gene TRBV6-5 combines with J gene TRBJ2-7; 7 bases agree with TRBD1. The germline V gene encodes CDR1 MNHEY and CDR2 SVGAGI. This CDR3 has 13 residues. V lost 5 bases and J lost 3; bases outside the gene matches: 4. The CDR3 spells CASSPPGGYEQYF. The CDR3 bases are TGTGCCAGCAGTCCTCCAGGGGGCTACGAGCAGTACTTC.

The gene calls are TRBV5-4 and TRBJ1-1; the D gene is possibly TRBD1 (5 bases). The ends were cut back, 3 bases at V and 0 bases at J, with 15 bases in the middle. The CDR3 has 16 amino acids. CDR1 SGHNT and CDR2 YYREEE come from the germline V gene (reference sequence). The CDR3 DNA reads TGTGCCAGCAGCTGGGATCTGGCGGGGGTGAACACTGAAGCTTTCTTT. It yields the protein CASSWDLAGVNTEAFF.

The chain carries TRBV29-1 and TRBJ2-7; 7 bases match TRBD2. This CDR3 has 14 amino acids. Germline V gene data show CDR1 as SQVTM and CDR2 as ANQGSEA. V gave up 6 bases and J gave up 6 bases; unmatched junction bases: 14. As DNA, the CDR3 is TGCAGCGTGGGGACTTCTCCGGGGGAGGGCGAGCAGTACTTC. This encodes CSVGTSPGEGEQYF.

The chain uses TRBV7-9 and TRBJ2-1; D is perhaps TRBD2 (6 bases). V gave up 6 bases and J gave up 1 base, with 13 bases separating them. The CDR3 runs to 15 residues. Per germline, CDR1 SEHNR and CDR2 FQNEAQ (reference sequence). In DNA, the CDR3 is TGTGCCAGCAGGCCGGGGGTAGGTTCCTACAATGAGCAGTTCTTC. Translated, it gives CASRPGVGSYNEQFF.

This clone was seen just once. The V and J genes are TRBV7-7 and TRBJ2-6; no firm D call. Trimming cost V 5 bases and J 5 bases, with 22 bases left between them. Germline CDR1 and CDR2: SSHAT and FNYEAQ (reference sequence). The CDR3 extends over 18 amino acids. CDR3 amino acids: CASSRAHKPQSRANVLTF. The CDR3 DNA reads as TGTGCCAGCAGCAGGGCTCATAAGCCACAAAGTCGGGCCAACGTCCTGACTTTC. Drawing the rest from reference TRBV7-7 and TRBJ2-6, the complete variable domain is GAGVSQSPRYKVTKRGQDVTLRCDPISSHATLYWYQQALGQGPEFLTYFNYEAQPDKSGLPSDRFSAERPEGSISTLTIQRTEQRDSAMYRCASSRAHKPQSRANVLTFGAGSRLTVL.

Points on this clone: This specimen includes other DNA sequences encoding the same CDR3. The chain uses TRBV27 and TRBJ2-5, with 11 bases that match TRBD2. This CDR3 has 13 amino acids. Germline trimming cut 9 bases from V and 2 bases from J; bases unmatched to any gene: 2. Germline CDR1 reads MNHEY; CDR2 reads SMNVEV (reference sequence). The CDR3 protein is CASRLAGQETQYF. CDR3 coding DNA: TGTGCCAGTCGACTAGCGGGGCAAGAGACCCAGTACTTC.

This chain joins TRBV28 and TRBJ2-1, with 10 bases lining up with TRBD2. Germline CDR1 MDHEN, CDR2 SYDVKM. This CDR3 is 12 amino acids long. Trimming took 5 bases from V and 9 from J; bases not matched to a gene: 1. In nucleotides, the CDR3 is TGTGCCAGCAGTCTAGCGGGAGTTGAGCAGTTCTTC. It encodes CASSLAGVEQFF.

This clone appeared a few times. The chain joins TRBV7-8 to TRBJ2-3; weak D call: TRBD2 (5 bases). Deletions cut 4 bases from V and 1 base from J, with 18 bases between. CDR1 and CDR2 (germline): SGHVS, FQNEAQ. This CDR3 is built from 17 residues. The CDR3: CASSYPPGSGGTDTQYF. The CDR3 region has the DNA TGTGCCAGCAGCTACCCCCCTGGAAGCGGAGGCACAGATACGCAGTATTTT. Variable domain in full (rest from reference TRBV7-8 and TRBJ2-3): GAGVSQSPRYKVAKRGQDVALRCDPISGHVSLFWYQQALGQGPEFLTYFQNEAQLDKSGLPSDRFFAERPEGSVSTLKIQRTQQEDSAVYLCASSYPPGSGGTDTQYFGPGTRLTVL.